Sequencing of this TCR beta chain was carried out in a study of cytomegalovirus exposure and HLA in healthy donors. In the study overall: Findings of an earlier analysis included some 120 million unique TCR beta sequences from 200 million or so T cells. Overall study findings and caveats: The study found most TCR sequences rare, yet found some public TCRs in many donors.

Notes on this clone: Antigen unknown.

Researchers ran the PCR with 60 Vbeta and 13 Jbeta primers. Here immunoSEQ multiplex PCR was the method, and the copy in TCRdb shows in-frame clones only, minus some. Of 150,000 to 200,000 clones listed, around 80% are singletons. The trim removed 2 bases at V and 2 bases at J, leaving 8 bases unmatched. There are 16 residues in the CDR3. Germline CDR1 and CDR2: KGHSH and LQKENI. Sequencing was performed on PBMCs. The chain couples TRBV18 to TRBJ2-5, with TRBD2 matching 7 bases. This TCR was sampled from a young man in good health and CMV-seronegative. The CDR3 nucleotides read TGTGCCAGCTCACCATGGAGTACTAGCGAACAAGAGACCCAGTACTTC. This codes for CASSPWSTSEQETQYF.